This T cell receptor (beta chain) appears in the sequencing data of a study of identical twins. Study results and caveats: It was possible that invariant MAIT and iNKT cells partly confounded the zero-insertion analyses. Reduced insertions were recorded for abundant cord blood beta clonotypes, with no such pattern in memory repertoires.

This clonotype was counted ten times or more. Its antigen is currently unknown. One entry per CDR3 protein, called by TCRdb with MiXCR from the 5' RACE reads. The table shows around 480,000 distinct CDR3 sequences, with approximately 15% occurring only once. In germline, CDR1 is SGHRS, CDR2 YFSETQ. There are 14 residues in the CDR3. Trimming took 6 bases from V and 3 from J, leaving 15 bases between them. The same data also contributed to another study, on yellow fever vaccine responses in identical twins. Per that study: On the reported evidence, twins' vaccine T cell responses seemed partly convergent and partly personalized.

Source material: CD4+ T cells sorted from blood. This sequence originates from a woman aged 18-35 years in good health. The chain joins TRBV5-1 to TRBJ2-5, with TRBD2 as a possible D gene (5 bases). CDR3 in amino acids: CASNPTTPKETQYF. The CDR3 nucleotides are TGCGCCAGCAACCCGACTACCCCCAAAGAGACCCAGTACTTC.